This TCR beta chain is from a study of cytomegalovirus exposure and HLA in healthy donors. Study-wide points: The authors later linked a missense DCLRE1C variant to TCR beta V- and J-gene trimming. Later analysis found that TCR beta chains associated with HLA were more clonally expanded than other, equally common chains.

Amplification used 60 Vbeta primers and 13 Jbeta primers. Data came from immunoSEQ multiplex PCR; TCRdb stores just in-frame clones and leaves some out. Of about 200,000 clones in the sample, around 80% were seen once. Whereas donors were nominally healthy upon sampling, unrecorded immune exposures were probable. There are 11 residues in the CDR3. Germline CDR1 is DFQATT and CDR2 is SNEGSKA (reference sequence). The ends were cut back, 6 bases at V and 8 bases at J, with 13 bases in the middle. In the case of this clone: Its antigen is still unknown.

The chain is built from TRBV20-1 and TRBJ1-1, with a possible D match to TRBD1 (5 bases). The origin of this receptor is a woman aged 18 to 35 in good health and CMV-seronegative. Source material: PBMCs. The CDR3 region is CSAPQGREAFF. CDR3 DNA sequence: TGCAGTGCCCCCCAGGGCAGAGAAGCTTTCTTT.